The clone carrying this T cell receptor (beta chain) appeared a single time. As yet, its antigen is unknown. These data belong to a study of cytomegalovirus exposure and HLA in healthy donors. Notes on the study in general: The study designated 150 to 200 TCR beta chains cytomegalovirus-associated. Associated with HLA alleles at 0.05 false discovery rate in a later analysis were approximately 17,000 TCR beta sequences.

The PCR contained 60 Vbeta and 13 Jbeta primers. The method was immunoSEQ multiplex PCR; TCRdb's version includes in-frame clones alone and lacks a portion of them. The sample gives about 130,000 clones, roughly 70% of which show up once; around 4% is in the top ten. The CDR3 is 15 amino acids. Germline loops: CDR1 SGDLS, CDR2 YYNGEE. V shed 2 bases and J shed 2 bases, with 13 bases lying between them. The TCR sequence derives from a man aged 25 to 45 in good health and CMV-seronegative. The chain carries TRBV9 and TRBJ1-2; no firm D call. Sequenced input: PBMCs. The CDR3 here is CASSVSPHSNYGYTF. The CDR3 DNA follows: TGTGCCAGCAGCGTGTCCCCCCACAGCAACTATGGCTACACCTTC.